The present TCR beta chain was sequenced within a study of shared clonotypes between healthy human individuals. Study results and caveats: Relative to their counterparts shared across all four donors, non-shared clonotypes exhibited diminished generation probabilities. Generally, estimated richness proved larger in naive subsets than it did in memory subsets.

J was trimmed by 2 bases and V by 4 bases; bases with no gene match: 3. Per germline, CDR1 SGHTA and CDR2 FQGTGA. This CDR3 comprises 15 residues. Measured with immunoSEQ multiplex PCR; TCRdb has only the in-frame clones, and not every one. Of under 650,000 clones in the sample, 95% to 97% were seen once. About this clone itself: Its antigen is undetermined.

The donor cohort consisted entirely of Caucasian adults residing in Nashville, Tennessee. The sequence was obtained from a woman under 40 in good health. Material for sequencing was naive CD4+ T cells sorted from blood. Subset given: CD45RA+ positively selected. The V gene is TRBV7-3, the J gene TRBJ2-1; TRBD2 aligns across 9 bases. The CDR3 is CASSSSSGTYNEQFF. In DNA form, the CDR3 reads TGTGCCAGCAGCTCATCTAGCGGGACCTACAATGAGCAGTTCTTC.